The 31 T cell receptor beta chains reported below all come from one sample, sequenced in a study of blood T cell repertoires in COVID-19. The assay was immunoSEQ multiplex PCR, and TCRdb's table has in-frame clones only and misses some. The sample includes more than 110,000 clones, approximately 80% of them seen just once. Sequencing was carried out using PBMCs or T cells enriched from blood (not recorded which). Every receptor here comes from a woman younger than 30 who had been exposed to COVID-19.

The chain joins TRBV14 to TRBJ2-1; 8 bases line up with TRBD2. The CDR3 has 17 amino acids. With V trimmed by 1 base and J by 8 bases, 13 bases remained unmatched. Germline V lookup: CDR1 SGHDN, CDR2 FVKESK. The DNA for the CDR3 is TGTGCCAGCAGCCAAGGACTAGCGAGCCGGTATTTGGATGAGCAGTTCTTC. Its translation is CASSQGLASRYLDEQFF. The entire variable domain, with the rest obtained from reference TRBV14 and TRBJ2-1, is as follows: EAGVTQFPSHSVIEKGQTVTLRCDPISGHDNLYWYRRVMGKEIKFLLHFVKESKQDESGMPNNRFLAERTGGTYSTLKVQPAELEDSGVYFCASSQGLASRYLDEQFFGPGTRLTVL.

The chain uses TRBV27 and TRBJ1-1; tentative D call: TRBD1 (6 bases). The length of the CDR3 is 13 residues. V shed 2 bases and J shed 10 bases, with 14 bases lying between them. Germline V gene data show CDR1 as MNHEY and CDR2 as SMNVEV (reference sequence). This chain's CDR3 is CASSLGEGGVAFF. CDR3 DNA sequence: TGTGCCAGCAGTTTAGGGGAAGGGGGGGTAGCTTTCTTT.

The chain links TRBV5-1 to TRBJ1-4, with D possibly matching TRBD1 (6 bases). Germline V gene lookup returns CDR1 SGHRS and CDR2 YFSETQ. Trimming pared 0 bases from V and 4 bases from J, leaving 19 bases between. The CDR3 totals 18 residues. The CDR3 region has the DNA TGCGCCAGCAGCTTGGCTCAGCAGGGGTCCGGACATAATGAAAAACTGTTTTTT. It yields the protein CASSLAQQGSGHNEKLFF.

The CDR3 reads CASSETLAVPYEQYF. The CDR3 DNA reads as TGTGCCAGCAGTGAAACGCTAGCGGTCCCCTACGAGCAGTACTTC. This chain connects TRBV2 to TRBJ2-7; TRBD2 aligns across 7 bases. Unmatched junction bases numbered 6, after V lost 2 bases and J lost 2 bases. The CDR3 consists of 15 residues. Germline V gene sequence: CDR1 SNHLY, CDR2 FYNNEI. Complete variable domain (other parts from reference TRBV2 and TRBJ2-7): EPEVTQTPSHQVTQMGQEVILRCVPISNHLYFYWYRQILGQKVEFLVSFYNNEISEKSEIFDDQFSVERPDGSNFTLKIRSTKLEDSAMYFCASSETLAVPYEQYFGPGTRLTVT.

The V and J genes are TRBV2 and TRBJ1-1, with 8 bases matching TRBD1. V was pared by 9 bases and J by 9 bases, with 9 bases of the junction left unmatched. Germline-derived CDR1 and CDR2 are SNHLY and FYNNEI. This CDR3 spans 12 amino acids. CDR3 nucleotides: TGTGCCAGGCGAAGACAGGGGAATCAAGCTTTCTTT. It translates to CARRRQGNQAFF.

The gene calls are TRBV7-2 and TRBJ1-5, with D unclear. The CDR3 consists of 13 residues. With 0 bases removed from V and 7 bases from J, the gap between germline ends came to 7 bases. The V gene's germline CDR1 is SGHTA and CDR2 FQGNSA. CDR3 sequence: CASSLALRQPQHF. The CDR3 DNA is TGTGCCAGCAGCTTAGCGCTCCGGCAGCCCCAGCATTTT.

The chain combines TRBV7-3 with TRBJ2-1; D remains unclear. Between the trimmed V and J ends, which lost 0 bases and 10 bases, there was a span of 13 bases. The germline CDR1 and CDR2 sequences are SGHTA and FQGTGA. The length of the CDR3 is 14 residues. CDR3 loop: CASSLTQVSLEQFF. The CDR3 DNA sequence: TGTGCCAGCAGCTTAACGCAGGTATCCCTGGAGCAGTTCTTC.

Only a few counts were recorded for this clone. The rearrangement uses TRBV19 and TRBJ1-3; 12 bases are shared with TRBD1. Germline CDR1 LNHDA, CDR2 SQIVND (reference sequence). V shed 3 bases and J 0 bases; nucleotides not matched to a gene: 12. CDR3 length: 20 amino acids. CDR3 nucleotide sequence: TGTGCCAGTAGTATTTATGTCGGGACAGGGGGCCCTCTCTCTGGAAACACCATATATTTT. It is translated as CASSIYVGTGGPLSGNTIYF. Based on the CDR3 plus reference TRBV19 and TRBJ1-3, the full variable domain is DGGITQSPKYLFRKEGQNVTLSCEQNLNHDAMYWYRQDPGQGLRLIYYSQIVNDFQKGDIAEGYSVSREKKESFPLTVTSAQKNPTAFYLCASSIYVGTGGPLSGNTIYFGEGSWLTVV.

V gene TRBV29-1 combines with J gene TRBJ1-1; 10 positions agree with TRBD1. V lost 2 bases to trimming and J lost 5 bases; unmatched junction nucleotides: 5. This CDR3 is 14 amino acids long. Per the germline V gene, CDR1 is SQVTM and CDR2 is ANQGSEA. The CDR3 sequence is CSVEPGTGVTEAFF. The CDR3 DNA reads as TGCAGCGTTGAACCTGGGACAGGGGTTACTGAAGCTTTCTTT.

The V call is TRBV28, the J call TRBJ2-5; 8 bases agree with TRBD1. This CDR3 is 14 amino acids long. V lost 5 bases to trimming and J lost 7 bases; unmatched junction nucleotides: 9. Germline loops: CDR1 MDHEN, CDR2 SYDVKM. Here the CDR3 reads CASSVPQGVGTQYF. Here the CDR3 DNA reads TGTGCCAGCAGTGTCCCACAGGGGGTAGGGACCCAGTACTTC.

The chain links TRBV9 to TRBJ1-5; the match to TRBD1 covers 8 bases. Germline V gene lookup returns CDR1 SGDLS and CDR2 YYNGEE. J was trimmed by 0 bases and V by 3 bases; bases with no gene match: 2. The length of the CDR3 is 15 residues. The CDR3 DNA reads as TGTGCCAGCAGCGAGGGGACAGGTAGCAATCAGCCCCAGCATTTT. Protein product: CASSEGTGSNQPQHF.

The rearrangement links TRBV2 to TRBJ2-5, with D unclear. The CDR3 sequence is 12 residues long. V dropped 2 bases and J dropped 4 bases, with 5 bases sitting between them. Per germline, CDR1 SNHLY and CDR2 FYNNEI. CDR3 in amino acids: CASSEIIETQYF. In nucleotides, the CDR3 is TGTGCCAGCAGTGAAATCATAGAGACCCAGTACTTC.

The V and J genes are TRBV10-2 and TRBJ1-1; D gene ambiguous. CDR1 and CDR2 from the germline V gene are WSHSY and SAAADI. The CDR3 contains 14 residues. V lost 4 bases and J lost 0, with 9 bases in between. CDR3 loop: CASSVWRMNTEAFF. Written as DNA, the CDR3 is TGCGCCAGCAGTGTATGGCGGATGAACACTGAAGCTTTCTTT.

The genes are TRBV2 and TRBJ1-5, with a weak D call TRBD1 (5 bases). This CDR3 region has 15 residues. Germline V gene sequence: CDR1 SNHLY, CDR2 FYNNEI. Deletions cut 4 bases from V and 4 bases from J, with 14 bases between. Written as DNA, the CDR3 is TGTGCCAGCAGTGCAGGGTCCACGGAAAATCAGCCCCAGCATTTT. Amino acid sequence: CASSAGSTENQPQHF.

V gene TRBV5-1 combines with J gene TRBJ2-3; 7 positions match TRBD2. The CDR3 has 17 residues. V lost 0 bases to trimming and J lost 3 bases; unmatched junction nucleotides: 10. Germline V gene lookup returns CDR1 SGHRS and CDR2 YFSETQ. Written as DNA, the CDR3 is TGCGCCAGCAGCTTGGCCGACAGCGGGGTGGTGACAGATACGCAGTATTTT. Residues: CASSLADSGVVTDTQYF.

The chain is built from TRBV3-1 (or the pseudogene TRBV3-2) and TRBJ2-2; D gene ambiguous. Per the germline V gene, CDR1 is LGHDT and CDR2 is YNNKEL (reference sequence). The CDR3 spans 16 residues. Trimming left V 0 bases short and J 4 bases short, with 12 bases between. The CDR3 protein is CASSQDLSSGTGELFF. Here the CDR3 DNA reads TGTGCCAGCAGCCAAGATCTGAGCTCTGGCACCGGGGAGCTGTTTTTT.

The CDR3 region has the DNA TGTGCCAGCAGCCAGGGTCCCTCCTACAATGAGCAGTTCTTC. Its translation: CASSQGPSYNEQFF. This chain joins TRBV7-3 and TRBJ2-1; D possibly corresponds to TRBD1 (5 bases). This CDR3 region has 14 residues. Trimming left V 5 bases short and J 0 bases short, with 8 bases between. CDR1 and CDR2 from the germline V gene are SGHTA and FQGTGA.

V gene TRBV4-3 combines with J gene TRBJ1-6; TRBD1 is a possible D gene (6 bases). Per the germline V gene, CDR1 is LGHNA and CDR2 is YSLEER. The CDR3 extends over 16 amino acids. With 0 bases removed from V and 11 bases from J, the gap between germline ends came to 17 bases. The CDR3 DNA sequence: TGCGCCAGCAGCCAAGATGTGGGGCAGGGGAGAACACCCCTCCACTTT. Translated, it gives CASSQDVGQGRTPLHF.

The chain employs TRBV20-1 and TRBJ1-2, with no clear D. The CDR3 spans 11 residues. V dropped 2 bases and J dropped 11 bases, with 12 bases sitting between them. Germline CDR1 reads DFQATT; CDR2 reads SNEGSKA (reference sequence). The DNA of the CDR3 is TGCAGTGCTAGAACCCCGTCGGGGTACACCTTC. Protein sequence: CSARTPSGYTF.

Only a few counts were recorded for this clone. The V gene is TRBV7-9, the J gene TRBJ1-2, with TRBD1 matching over 9 bases. Germline CDR1 SEHNR, CDR2 FQNEAQ (reference sequence). Germline trimming cut 5 bases from V and 4 bases from J; bases unmatched to any gene: 5. The CDR3 is 14 residues long. This chain's CDR3 is CASSAQQGAYGYTF. In DNA form, the CDR3 reads TGTGCCAGCAGCGCACAACAGGGGGCCTATGGCTACACCTTC.

This clone was recorded once. The V gene is TRBV7-2, the J gene TRBJ2-7; 9 nucleotides line up with TRBD1. With 5 bases clipped from V and 3 bases from J, the junction kept 5 bases outside the gene matches. CDR3 length equals 14 residues. Germline V lookup: CDR1 SGHTA, CDR2 FQGNSA. The CDR3 loop reads CASSPGTGLYEQYF. The CDR3 DNA is TGTGCCAGCAGCCCCGGGACAGGGCTCTACGAGCAGTACTTC.

The chain uses TRBV10-3 and TRBJ1-1; possible D gene TRBD1, 5 bases. The CDR3 sequence is 14 residues long. V was cut by 0 bases and J by 3 bases, with 8 bases left in between. Per the germline V gene, CDR1 is ENHRY and CDR2 is SYGVKD. Here the CDR3 DNA reads TGTGCCATCAGTGAGTCGGGGCGTTACACTGAAGCTTTCTTT. This sequence encodes CAISESGRYTEAFF.

In its sample, this clone was seen once. The rearrangement links TRBV7-9 to TRBJ1-2; D gene uncertain. CDR1 and CDR2 (germline): SEHNR, FQNEAQ (reference sequence). V shed 5 bases and J shed 4 bases, with 11 bases lying between them. This CDR3 has 13 amino acids. The CDR3 region is CASSPNVGYGYTF. The DNA of the CDR3 is TGTGCCAGCAGCCCTAATGTCGGCTATGGCTACACCTTC.

This clone occurred a few times. The chain combines TRBV5-1 with TRBJ2-7; tentative D call: TRBD2 (6 bases). The V end was cut by 2 bases, the J end by 9 bases, with 18 bases between. Germline V CDR1 and CDR2: SGHRS, YFSETQ. The CDR3 has 14 residues. The CDR3 DNA reads as TGCGCCAGCAGCTTAGGGTGGTCGGGGGAACTGCAGTACTTC. Translated, it gives CASSLGWSGELQYF.

V and J are TRBV19 and TRBJ1-5; 12 bases match TRBD1. Germline V lookup: CDR1 LNHDA, CDR2 SQIVND (reference sequence). V trimming: 5 bases; J trimming: 9 bases; junction bases outside the gene matches: 5. The CDR3 has 14 amino acids. The CDR3 reads CASSSGTGGSPQHF. The CDR3 DNA reads TGTGCCAGTAGTTCCGGGACAGGGGGCTCGCCCCAGCATTTT. The full variable domain, rest sourced from reference TRBV19 and TRBJ1-5, is DGGITQSPKYLFRKEGQNVTLSCEQNLNHDAMYWYRQDPGQGLRLIYYSQIVNDFQKGDIAEGYSVSREKKESFPLTVTSAQKNPTAFYLCASSSGTGGSPQHFGDGTRLSIL.

The genes are TRBV6-5 and TRBJ1-1; 7 nucleotides line up with TRBD1. J lost 1 base, V lost 9 bases, and 5 bases had no gene match. Germline CDR1 and CDR2: MNHEY and SVGAGI. The CDR3 covers 13 residues. The CDR3 loop is CASRQGGNTEAFF. The DNA of the CDR3 is TGTGCCAGTCGACAGGGAGGGAACACTGAAGCTTTCTTT.

The chain recombines TRBV9 with TRBJ2-7; 8 positions agree with TRBD2. The germline CDR1 and CDR2 sequences are SGDLS and YYNGEE. The CDR3 length is 15 residues. Trimming at V came to 0 bases and at J to 2 bases, leaving 4 bases not matched to a gene. Here the CDR3 reads CASSVASGPAYEQYF. CDR3 in DNA: TGTGCCAGCAGCGTAGCTAGCGGGCCAGCCTACGAGCAGTACTTC.

The chain carries TRBV6-5 and TRBJ2-7, with D possibly matching TRBD2 (5 bases). Germline values: CDR1 MNHEY, CDR2 SVGAGI. The CDR3 covers 15 residues. V was clipped by 5 bases and J by 6 bases, with 20 bases between them. The CDR3 sequence: CASSPIPGSLSEQYF. Here the CDR3 DNA reads TGTGCCAGCAGTCCAATCCCGGGGTCCCTCTCCGAGCAGTACTTC.

The chain has TRBV18 and TRBJ1-1; D is unresolved. CDR3 size: 14 residues. Per the germline V gene, CDR1 is KGHSH and CDR2 is LQKENI. V shed 5 bases and J shed 3 bases, with 13 bases lying between them. CDR3 in amino acids: CASSLRAVDTEAFF. The CDR3, as DNA: TGTGCCAGCTCATTGAGGGCAGTCGACACTGAAGCTTTCTTT.

The chain couples TRBV27 to TRBJ2-7; 7 bases match TRBD1. Per germline, CDR1 MNHEY and CDR2 SMNVEV (reference sequence). V dropped 1 base and J dropped 3; count of bases not matched to a gene: 9. The CDR3 spans 16 residues. The CDR3 loop reads CASSLLGDRQHYEQYF. The CDR3 DNA sequence: TGTGCCAGCAGTTTATTGGGGGACAGACAACACTACGAGCAGTACTTC.

This sequence joins TRBV29-1 and TRBJ1-2; 8 nucleotides match TRBD1. This CDR3 contains 17 residues. V was pared by 0 bases and J by 0 bases, with 9 bases of the junction left unmatched. Germline CDR1 and CDR2: SQVTM and ANQGSEA. This CDR3 is CSVEDPGTGASNYGYTF. DNA of the CDR3: TGCAGCGTTGAAGACCCCGGGACAGGTGCTTCTAACTATGGCTACACCTTC.